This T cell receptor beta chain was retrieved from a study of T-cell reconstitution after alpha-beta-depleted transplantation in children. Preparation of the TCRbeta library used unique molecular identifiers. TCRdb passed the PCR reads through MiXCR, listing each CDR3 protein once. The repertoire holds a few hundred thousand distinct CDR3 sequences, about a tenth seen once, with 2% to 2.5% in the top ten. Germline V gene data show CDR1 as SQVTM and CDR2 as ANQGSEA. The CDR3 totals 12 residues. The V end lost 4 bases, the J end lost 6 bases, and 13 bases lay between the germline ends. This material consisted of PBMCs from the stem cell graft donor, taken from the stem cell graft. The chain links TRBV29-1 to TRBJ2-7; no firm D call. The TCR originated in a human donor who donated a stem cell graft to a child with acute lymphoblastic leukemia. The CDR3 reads CSVALPSSEQYF. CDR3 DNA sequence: TGCAGCGTTGCCCTACCATCGTCCGAGCAGTACTTC.